A single sample is the source of the 18 T cell receptor beta chains below, sequenced in a study of shared clonotypes between healthy human individuals (dated by TCRdb to 2018 to 2021). CD8 naive samples consisted of CD45RO-negative cells that were positively selected for CCR7, yielding a CD45RA+CCR7+ population without TemRA cells. Libraries were built with the immunoSEQ multiplex PCR assay. TCRdb provides this immuneACCESS table in a form limited to in-frame rearrangements. Some clones are lacking; in checked studies, under half of them reflect an unresolved V gene, and why the rest are absent is not known. The sample table shows approximately 1.9 million clones, and over 85% are seen once. Under 2% of the sample is taken by the ten largest. The sample taken for sequencing was naive CD8+ T cells from PBMCs. In the paper's terms, the cell subset or site label means: CD45RA+CCR7+. These receptors were obtained from a man aged 18 to 29 in good health. Some clones in this sample may be carry-over from other donors' samples.

The chain recombines TRBV27 with TRBJ2-3; 10 bases line up with TRBD2. The CDR3 consists of 17 residues. Trimming took 8 bases from V and 6 from J; bases not matched to a gene: 17. Germline CDR1 MNHEY, CDR2 SMNVEV (reference sequence). For the CDR3, the DNA is TGTGCCAGCCCCCCGCCGGGAGCGGGAGGGCCCCCGGATACGCAGTATTTT. This codes for CASPPPGAGGPPDTQYF.

The genes are TRBV27 and TRBJ2-1, with a weak D call TRBD2 (5 bases). Per germline, CDR1 MNHEY and CDR2 SMNVEV (reference sequence). The ends were cut back, 4 bases at V and 8 bases at J, with 9 bases in the middle. The CDR3 totals 12 residues. For the CDR3, the DNA is TGTGCCAGCAGTTCTAGCCTTCATGAGCAGTTCTTC. It yields the protein CASSSSLHEQFF.

The CDR3 is CASSETGGGYGYTF. CDR3 DNA sequence: TGCGCCAGCAGTGAGACAGGGGGCGGCTATGGCTACACCTTC. The V and J genes are TRBV10-1 and TRBJ1-2; TRBD1 agrees at 9 bases. V trimming: 2 bases; J trimming: 4 bases; junction bases outside the gene matches: 2. Germline V CDR1 and CDR2: WNHNN, SYGVQD (reference sequence). The CDR3 length is 14 residues.

This chain joins TRBV6-5 and TRBJ2-2; tentative D call: TRBD2 (5 bases). CDR1 is MNHEY and CDR2 is SVGAGI in the germline V gene. Between the trimmed V and J ends, which lost 5 bases and 6 bases, there was a span of 10 bases. This CDR3 is 13 amino acids long. DNA for the CDR3: TGTGCCAGCAGTCCCGAGGGCGCCGGGGAGCTGTTTTTT. Residues: CASSPEGAGELFF.

This chain joins TRBV27 and TRBJ1-1; possible D gene TRBD1, 6 bases. Trimming cost V 6 bases and J 3 bases, with 14 bases left between them. This CDR3 comprises 14 residues. Germline CDR1 reads MNHEY; CDR2 reads SMNVEV (reference sequence). As DNA, the CDR3 is TGTGCCAGCAGCACTCTACAGGGTGACACTGAAGCTTTCTTT. This encodes CASSTLQGDTEAFF.

The chain links TRBV2 to TRBJ2-5, with 10 bases fitting TRBD2. The CDR3 covers 20 residues. CDR1 is SNHLY and CDR2 is FYNNEI in the germline V gene. J was trimmed by 0 bases and V by 1 base; bases with no gene match: 14. The CDR3 region has the DNA TGTGCCAGCAGTGAAGAGTTAGGTAGCGGGAGGTCTTCGTACCAAGAGACCCAGTACTTC. Translating it yields CASSEELGSGRSSYQETQYF.

V usage is TRBV2 and J usage is TRBJ2-3; D gene uncertain. In germline, CDR1 is SNHLY, CDR2 FYNNEI. V was cut by 3 bases and J by 0 bases, with 13 bases left in between. The CDR3 length is 16 residues. The CDR3 nucleotides are TGTGCCAGCAGTGATATGCAGTTCCGAAGCACAGATACGCAGTATTTT. Translated, it gives CASSDMQFRSTDTQYF.

Concerning this clone: The same CDR3 can be traced to other DNA sequences in this sample. The V and J genes are TRBV4-1 and TRBJ2-7; 11 bases agree with TRBD1. This CDR3 has 15 residues. Trimming took 2 bases from V and 4 from J; bases not matched to a gene: 4. Germline V gene data show CDR1 as MGHRA and CDR2 as YSYEKL. This CDR3 reads CASSQNRDRGYEQYF. CDR3 DNA: TGCGCCAGCAGCCAAAACCGGGACAGGGGGTACGAGCAGTACTTC.

The chain is built from TRBV5-6 and TRBJ1-6, with a weak D call TRBD1 (5 bases). The germline V and J ends were trimmed by 4 bases and 6 bases, with 17 bases remaining between them. This CDR3 has 16 residues. CDR1 is SGHDT, CDR2 YYEEEE, per germline. CDR3 DNA: TGTGCCAGCAGCCCTGCGTGGGGTCAGGGTAATTCACCCCTCCACTTT. Translated: CASSPAWGQGNSPLHF.

The chain is built from TRBV7-3 and TRBJ2-1; the match to TRBD2 covers 7 bases. Germline CDR1 reads SGHTA; CDR2 reads FQGTGA. This CDR3 region has 17 residues. V gave up 5 bases and J gave up 0 bases; unmatched junction bases: 10. The CDR3 sequence: CASSPQSGTSSYNEQFF. The CDR3 nucleotides read TGTGCCAGCAGCCCCCAAAGCGGGACGAGCTCCTACAATGAGCAGTTCTTC. Full variable domain (missing parts from reference TRBV7-3 and TRBJ2-1): GAGVSQTPSNKVTEKGKYVELRCDPISGHTALYWYRQSLGQGPEFLIYFQGTGAADDSGLPNDRFFAVRPEGSVSTLKIQRTERGDSAVYLCASSPQSGTSSYNEQFFGPGTRLTVL.

The chain links TRBV7-9 to TRBJ2-5; D is perhaps TRBD2 (5 bases). Germline V gene sequence: CDR1 SEHNR, CDR2 FQNEAQ (reference sequence). Trimming pared 4 bases from V and 2 bases from J, leaving 11 bases between. CDR3 length equals 14 residues. CDR3 DNA sequence: TGTGCCAGCAGCTCCGGACGGGAACAAGAGACCCAGTACTTC. Translating gives CASSSGREQETQYF.

To note about this clone: An end of the junction differs from the germline gene, which may be a read error. The chain joins TRBV28 to TRBJ2-3, with no clear D. CDR3 length equals 14 residues. Germline V CDR1 and CDR2: MDHEN, SYDVKM. The chain's CDR3 is CASSSIVSIDTQYF. The CDR3 DNA sequence: TGTGCCAGCAGTTCGATAGTGAGCATAGATACGCAGTATTTT.

V is TRBV5-1 and J is TRBJ2-5; no clear D. The CDR3 consists of 15 residues. CDR1 is SGHRS and CDR2 is YFSETQ in the germline V gene. V was pared by 1 base and J by 2 bases, with 12 bases between. The CDR3: CASSLWLDEQETQYF. The CDR3 DNA is TGCGCCAGCAGCTTGTGGTTGGACGAGCAAGAGACCCAGTACTTC.

The V gene is TRBV6-1, the J gene TRBJ2-7; weak D call: TRBD2 (5 bases). V was trimmed by 2 bases and J by 2 bases, leaving 13 bases between them. This CDR3 region has 15 residues. From germline, CDR1 is MNHNS and CDR2 SASEGT. DNA for the CDR3: TGTGCCAGCAGTGAAATGTCAGGAGGTCCCTACGAGCAGTACTTC. It encodes CASSEMSGGPYEQYF.

The gene calls are TRBV6-5 and TRBJ2-7; 7 bases are shared with TRBD2. V was pared by 6 bases and J by 6 bases, with 5 bases of the junction left unmatched. Germline-derived CDR1 and CDR2 are MNHEY and SVGAGI. The CDR3 sequence is 12 residues long. The CDR3 spells CASSIGGGEQYF. The CDR3 nucleotides read TGTGCCAGCAGCATTGGGGGGGGCGAGCAGTACTTC.

The chain carries TRBV4-2 and TRBJ2-7, with 10 bases aligning to TRBD2. Germline V CDR1 and CDR2: LGHNA, YNFKEQ. The CDR3 spans 16 residues. V shed 3 bases, J shed 4 bases, and the junction held 9 bases outside the gene matches. The CDR3: CASSQTVAGGGYEQYF. As DNA, the CDR3 is TGTGCCAGCAGCCAGACGGTAGCGGGAGGTGGGTACGAGCAGTACTTC.

This clone was seen a single time. This sequence joins TRBV6-1 and TRBJ2-7; D perhaps matches TRBD1 (5 bases). Germline V gene lookup returns CDR1 MNHNS and CDR2 SASEGT. V was trimmed by 6 bases and J by 3 bases, leaving 12 bases between them. The CDR3 loop spans 13 amino acids. The CDR3, as DNA: TGTGCCAGCAGGAATACAGGCGACTACGAGCAGTACTTC. Translating it yields CASRNTGDYEQYF.

V is TRBV7-2 and J is TRBJ1-2, with 7 bases matching TRBD1. This CDR3 spans 11 amino acids. V lost 5 bases to trimming and J lost 6 bases; unmatched junction nucleotides: 0. Germline CDR1 reads SGHTA; CDR2 reads FQGNSA. This CDR3 is CASSQGDGYTF. CDR3 DNA sequence: TGTGCCAGCAGCCAGGGGGATGGCTACACCTTC. Drawing the rest from reference TRBV7-2 and TRBJ1-2, the complete variable domain is GAGVSQSPSNKVTEKGKDVELRCDPISGHTALYWYRQSLGQGLEFLIYFQGNSAPDKSGLPSDRFSAERTGGSVSTLTIQRTQQEDSAVYLCASSQGDGYTFGSGTRLTVV.